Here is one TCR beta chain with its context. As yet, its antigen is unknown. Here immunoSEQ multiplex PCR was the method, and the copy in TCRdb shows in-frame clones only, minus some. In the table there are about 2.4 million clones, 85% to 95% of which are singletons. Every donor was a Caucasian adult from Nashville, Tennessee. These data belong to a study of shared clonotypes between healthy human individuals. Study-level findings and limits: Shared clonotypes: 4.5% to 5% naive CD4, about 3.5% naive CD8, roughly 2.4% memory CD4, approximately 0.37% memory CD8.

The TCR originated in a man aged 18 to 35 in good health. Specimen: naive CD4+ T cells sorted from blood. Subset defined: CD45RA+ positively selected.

The DNA of the CDR3 is TGTGCCAGCAGCTTAGTCGGGACTAGCGGTGCTAGCACAGATACGCAGTATTTT. This translates into CASSLVGTSGASTDTQYF. The chain joins TRBV7-9 to TRBJ2-3, with 11 bases fitting TRBD2. V shed 1 base and J 0 bases; nucleotides not matched to a gene: 6. Per germline, CDR1 SEHNR and CDR2 FQNEAQ (reference sequence). This CDR3 is built from 18 residues.